This TCR beta chain was documented in a study of shared clonotypes between healthy human individuals. CDR1 and CDR2 from the germline V gene are SQVTM and ANQGSEA. The CDR3 extends over 16 amino acids. V lost 4 bases and J 0 bases, leaving 16 bases between the germline ends. This clone was detected once. Its target is not known. The authors divided CD4+ cells into CD45RA+ naive and CD45RA-negative memory subsets. Original processing notes: ImmunoSEQ output held junction-only sequences without quality scores, so filtering differed. TCRdb's copy holds only in-frame clones and misses some; the assay was immunoSEQ multiplex PCR. D and trimming come from the DNA, and the V and J calls and clone size come from that table. The sample lists approximately 1,000,000 clones, approximately 78% seen once, with approximately 0.5% in the top ten. Study outcomes and limitations: The represented genetic and exposure-history diversity was limited by the small number of donors. Naive subsets typically showed greater estimated richness than memory subsets.

The J gene is TRBJ2-1, the V gene TRBV29-1; D perhaps matches TRBD2 (6 bases). The receptor's source is a man between 18 and 29 years old in good health. Some clones in this sample may be carry-over from other donors' samples. The sample consisted of memory CD4+ T cells from PBMCs. The subset is: CD45RA-negative fraction. The CDR3 sequence: CSVAGTPEGSYNEQFF. CDR3 sequence (DNA): TGCAGCGTTGCAGGGACCCCGGAGGGCTCCTACAATGAGCAGTTCTTC.